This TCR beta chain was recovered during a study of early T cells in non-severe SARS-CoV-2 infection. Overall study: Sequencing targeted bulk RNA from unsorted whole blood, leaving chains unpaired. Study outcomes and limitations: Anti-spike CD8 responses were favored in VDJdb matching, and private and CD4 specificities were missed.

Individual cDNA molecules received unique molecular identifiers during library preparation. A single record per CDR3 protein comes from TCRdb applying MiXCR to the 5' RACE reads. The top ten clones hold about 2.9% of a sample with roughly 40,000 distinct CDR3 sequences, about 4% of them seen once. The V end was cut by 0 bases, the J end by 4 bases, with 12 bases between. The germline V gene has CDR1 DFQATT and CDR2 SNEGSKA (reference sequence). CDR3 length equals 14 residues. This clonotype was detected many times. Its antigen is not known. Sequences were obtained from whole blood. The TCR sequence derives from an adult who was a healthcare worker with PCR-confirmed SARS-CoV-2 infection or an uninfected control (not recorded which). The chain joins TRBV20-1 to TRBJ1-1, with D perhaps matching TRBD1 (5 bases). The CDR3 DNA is TGCAGTGCTAGAGATAATCAGGGTATCACTGAAGCTTTCTTT. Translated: CSARDNQGITEAFF.